The present T cell receptor beta chain was sequenced within a study of blood T cell repertoires in COVID-19. Study overall: Italy, Spain and the United States were the sources of the convalescent and acute COVID-19 samples.

CDR1 SGHNT and CDR2 YYREEE come from the germline V gene (reference sequence). The CDR3 has 15 amino acids. The germline V and J ends were trimmed by 4 bases and 5 bases, with 15 bases remaining between them. The protocol was immunoSEQ multiplex PCR, while the TCRdb copy is restricted to in-frame clones and leaves out a portion. Found here are approximately 300,000 clones, under 90% of them singletons; the top ten hold 10%. The chain couples TRBV5-4 to TRBJ1-4; possibly TRBD1 for D (5 bases). The sample comprised PBMCs or T cells enriched from blood (not recorded which). The sequence was obtained from a woman aged 18-29 years who had recovered from COVID-19. CDR3 nucleotide sequence: TGTGCCAGCAGCCGAGGGGACTTATCGAATGAAAAACTGTTTTTT. Amino acid sequence: CASSRGDLSNEKLFF.